Following are 21 T cell receptor beta chains from one sample sequenced in a study of cytomegalovirus exposure and HLA in healthy donors. PCR involved 60 Vbeta and 13 Jbeta primers. Some clones are missing from TCRdb's copy, which holds only in-frame ones; the method was immunoSEQ multiplex PCR. Among around 130,000 clones listed, roughly 78% were seen once. The specimen was PBMCs. The receptor set was obtained from a man in his thirties or forties in good health and CMV-seronegative.

This clone was detected only a few times. This chain connects TRBV9 to TRBJ1-3; TRBD1 might be the D (5 bases). Germline lookup yields CDR1 SGDLS and CDR2 YYNGEE. The CDR3 covers 15 residues. The V and J ends lost 1 base and 3 bases respectively, with 11 bases between them. CDR3 protein: CASSVRGGGGNTIYF. DNA for the CDR3: TGTGCCAGCAGCGTACGGGGGGGAGGTGGAAACACCATATATTTT.

The CDR3 DNA is TGTGCCAGCAGCTTGGGACAGAGCGTTCAGCCCCAGCATTTT. It encodes CASSLGQSVQPQHF. The chain links TRBV7-2 to TRBJ1-5, with 7 bases identical to TRBD1. Germline V gene data show CDR1 as SGHTA and CDR2 as FQGNSA. The V segment lost 3 bases and the J segment 6 bases; nucleotides outside the gene matches: 5. The CDR3 length is 14 residues. The full variable domain, rest sourced from reference TRBV7-2 and TRBJ1-5, is GAGVSQSPSNKVTEKGKDVELRCDPISGHTALYWYRQSLGQGLEFLIYFQGNSAPDKSGLPSDRFSAERTGGSVSTLTIQRTQQEDSAVYLCASSLGQSVQPQHFGDGTRLSIL.

The chain couples TRBV19 to TRBJ2-7; 10 nucleotides align to TRBD2. Germline trimming cut 3 bases from V and 6 bases from J; bases unmatched to any gene: 5. This CDR3 comprises 14 residues. Germline CDR1 reads LNHDA; CDR2 reads SQIVND (reference sequence). The CDR3 is CASSISRTSGEQYF. The CDR3 DNA reads TGTGCCAGTAGTATCTCCAGGACTAGCGGCGAGCAGTACTTC.

For the CDR3, the DNA is TGTGCCAGCAGTTCCGCGGGGAATCAGCCCCAGCATTTT. Amino acid sequence: CASSSAGNQPQHF. The chain links TRBV27 to TRBJ1-5; D is uncertain. Germline V gene sequence: CDR1 MNHEY, CDR2 SMNVEV (reference sequence). The CDR3 length is 13 residues. V was pared by 4 bases and J by 4 bases, with 8 bases between.

This chain links TRBV5-1 with TRBJ1-1; 7 bases are a match to TRBD1. The CDR3 length is 15 residues. Germline CDR1 reads SGHRS; CDR2 reads YFSETQ. J was trimmed by 3 bases and V by 7 bases; bases with no gene match: 12. This chain's CDR3 is CASGRDSFMDTEAFF. CDR3 nucleotide sequence: TGCGCCAGCGGCCGGGACAGTTTCATGGACACTGAAGCTTTCTTT.

The chain joins TRBV2 to TRBJ1-6, with 8 bases identical to TRBD1. The J segment lost 10 bases and the V segment lost 7 bases, leaving 3 bases of the junction unmatched. Germline CDR1 and CDR2: SNHLY and FYNNEI. The CDR3 is 12 residues long. CDR3 region: CASTTGGSPLHF. In nucleotides, the CDR3 is TGTGCCAGCACCACAGGGGGGTCACCCCTCCACTTT.

This sequence joins TRBV2 and TRBJ2-7; TRBD2 agrees at 7 bases. The CDR3 extends over 13 amino acids. The germline gives CDR1 SNHLY, CDR2 FYNNEI. With 7 bases clipped from V and 6 bases from J, the junction kept 9 bases outside the gene matches. The CDR3 coding sequence is TGTGCCAGCAATCAGGGAGGGTTGCGCGAGCAGTACTTC. It specifies CASNQGGLREQYF.

CDR3 region: CASSSPAGVTDTQYF. The CDR3 DNA is TGTGCCAGCAGCTCCCCAGCGGGAGTAACAGATACGCAGTATTTT. The rearrangement links TRBV7-9 to TRBJ2-3, with 8 bases matching TRBD2. Germline CDR1 is SEHNR and CDR2 is FQNEAQ (reference sequence). The CDR3 sequence is 15 residues long. V lost 4 bases to trimming and J lost 3 bases; unmatched junction nucleotides: 6.

The chain has TRBV27 and TRBJ1-1; D not resolved. The CDR3 contains 14 residues. Germline V CDR1 and CDR2: MNHEY, SMNVEV (reference sequence). With 3 bases removed from V and 1 base from J, the gap between germline ends came to 9 bases. The CDR3 DNA reads as TGTGCCAGCAGTTTGGCCCCGCAGAACACTGAAGCTTTCTTT. It translates to CASSLAPQNTEAFF.

The chain has TRBV13 and TRBJ1-4, with D maybe TRBD1 (6 bases). The germline CDR1 and CDR2 sequences are PRHDT and FYEKMQ (reference sequence). Trimming pared 3 bases from V and 5 bases from J, leaving 10 bases between. The CDR3 is 14 residues long. In DNA, the CDR3 is TGTGCCAGCAGCTTTACAGGGCTAAATGAAAAACTGTTTTTT. It translates to CASSFTGLNEKLFF.

Turning to this clone: Mismatch with germline at one junction end may stem from a read error. The rearrangement joins TRBV11-2 to TRBJ1-5; 12 bases match TRBD1. The CDR3 loop spans 15 amino acids. Germline V gene sequence: CDR1 SGHAT, CDR2 FQNNGV. The CDR3 reads CASTTGTGGDQPQNF. As DNA, the CDR3 is TGTGCCAGCACCACCGGGACAGGGGGCGATCAGCCCCAGAATTTT.

This clone was recorded a few times. This rearrangement joins TRBV4-1 to TRBJ2-7; the D gene is possibly TRBD2 (6 bases). The V gene's germline CDR1 is MGHRA and CDR2 YSYEKL. Trimming stripped 2 bases from V and 4 bases from J, with 12 bases between. The CDR3 sequence is 14 residues long. The CDR3 sequence is CASSQFWGEYEQYF. In nucleotides, the CDR3 is TGCGCCAGCAGCCAATTTTGGGGGGAGTACGAGCAGTACTTC.

As for this clone: Other DNA sequences in the same sample also yield this CDR3. The chain carries TRBV27 and TRBJ2-3; D is uncertain. Trimming shortened V by 3 bases and J by 3 bases, and 4 bases separated the two germline ends. The CDR3 is 12 amino acids. Germline-derived CDR1 and CDR2 are MNHEY and SMNVEV (reference sequence). The CDR3 DNA reads TGTGCCAGCAGTTTTTCGACAGATACGCAGTATTTT. This encodes CASSFSTDTQYF.

The chain uses TRBV4-2 and TRBJ2-2; TRBD2 agrees at 13 bases. Trimming at V came to 0 bases and at J to 6 bases, leaving 4 bases not matched to a gene. The CDR3 spans 17 residues. Germline lookup yields CDR1 LGHNA and CDR2 YNFKEQ. CDR3 protein: CASSQDRLAGGAGELFF. CDR3 nucleotides: TGTGCCAGCAGCCAAGATAGACTAGCGGGAGGAGCCGGGGAGCTGTTTTTT.

This chain connects TRBV25-1 to TRBJ2-7, with D possibly matching TRBD1 (5 bases). Trimming left V 3 bases short and J 2 bases short, with 8 bases between. Germline-derived CDR1 and CDR2 are MGHDK and SYGVNS. The CDR3 has 13 residues. This CDR3 is CASSDAQAYEQYF. The CDR3 DNA reads as TGTGCCAGCAGTGACGCACAGGCCTACGAGCAGTACTTC.

V and J are TRBV25-1 and TRBJ2-5; maybe TRBD2 (5 bases). V was shortened by 4 bases and J by 4 bases, with 13 bases between the two germline ends. Germline V gene lookup returns CDR1 MGHDK and CDR2 SYGVNS. The CDR3 extends over 14 amino acids. The CDR3 DNA reads TGTGCCAGCAGTGTAATTCGCGGGTTAGAGACCCAGTACTTC. This gives the protein CASSVIRGLETQYF.

This rearrangement joins TRBV6-1 to TRBJ1-1, with D possibly being TRBD1 (6 bases). Trimming took 4 bases from V and 4 from J, leaving 16 bases between them. The V gene's germline CDR1 is MNHNS and CDR2 SASEGT. The CDR3 is made up of 15 amino acids. DNA of the CDR3: TGTGCCAGCAGTGGAAACAGGGTAGGGGCCACTGAAGCTTTCTTT. The encoded protein is CASSGNRVGATEAFF.

This clone was counted once. The chain is built from TRBV5-4 and TRBJ2-7; D is perhaps TRBD2 (6 bases). This CDR3 is 15 amino acids long. Germline loops: CDR1 SGHNT, CDR2 YYREEE (reference sequence). Trimming stripped 0 bases from V and 1 base from J, with 11 bases between. This CDR3 is CASSLAGRSSYEQYF. The CDR3 nucleotides read TGTGCCAGCAGCTTGGCCGGGAGAAGTTCCTACGAGCAGTACTTC.

This clone appeared a single time. The chain uses TRBV7-2 and TRBJ2-1; 11 nucleotides align to TRBD2. Germline V gene sequence: CDR1 SGHTA, CDR2 FQGNSA. There are 16 residues in the CDR3. V gave up 6 bases and J gave up 1 base; unmatched junction bases: 5. As DNA, the CDR3 is TGTGCCAGCAGAACACTAGCGGGAGAGTCCTACAATGAGCAGTTCTTC. It encodes CASRTLAGESYNEQFF.

The chain recombines TRBV21-1 with TRBJ2-1; the D call TRBD1 from the table was never checked on the DNA. TRBV21-1 is recorded as a pseudogene. This CDR3 contains 17 residues. This CDR3 reads CASSKDNLGQGSHEQFF. CDR3 DNA sequence: TGTGCCAGCAGCAAAGACAACCTTGGGCAGGGTTCGCATGAGCAGTTCTTC.

This clone appeared a single time. This chain connects TRBV7-9 to TRBJ1-4; possibly TRBD1 for D (6 bases). Trimming took 5 bases from V and 8 from J, leaving 21 bases between them. The CDR3 consists of 16 residues. From germline, CDR1 is SEHNR and CDR2 FQNEAQ (reference sequence). The CDR3 reads CASSNPRGGRGEKLFF. DNA of the CDR3: TGTGCCAGCAGCAATCCACGAGGGGGTAGAGGAGAAAAACTGTTTTTT.